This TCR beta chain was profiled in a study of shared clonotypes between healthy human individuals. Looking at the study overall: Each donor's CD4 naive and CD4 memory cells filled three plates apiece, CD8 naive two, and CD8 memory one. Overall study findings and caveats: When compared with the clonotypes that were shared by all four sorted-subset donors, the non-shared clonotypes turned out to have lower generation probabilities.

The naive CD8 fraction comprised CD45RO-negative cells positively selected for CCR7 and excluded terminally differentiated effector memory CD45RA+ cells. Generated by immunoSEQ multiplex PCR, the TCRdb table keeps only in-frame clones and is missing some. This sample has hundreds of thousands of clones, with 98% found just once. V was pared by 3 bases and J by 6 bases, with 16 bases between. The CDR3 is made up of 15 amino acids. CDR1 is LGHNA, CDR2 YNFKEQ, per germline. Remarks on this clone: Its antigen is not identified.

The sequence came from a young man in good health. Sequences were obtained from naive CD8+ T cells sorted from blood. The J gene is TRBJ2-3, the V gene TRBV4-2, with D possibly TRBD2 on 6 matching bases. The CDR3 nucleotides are TGTGCCAGCAGCCAGGAGGGACTTCCACAGGATACGCAGTATTTT. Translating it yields CASSQEGLPQDTQYF.